A single sample is the source of the 2 T cell receptor beta chains below, sequenced in a study of blood T cell repertoires in COVID-19. Only in-frame clones appear in the TCRdb table, and some are missing; sequencing was by immunoSEQ multiplex PCR. The table records under 200,000 clones, about four fifths of them present only once. The specimen was peripheral blood. The origin of the receptors is a woman aged 65 to 85 who had recovered from COVID-19.

V is TRBV7-6 and J is TRBJ2-7; TRBD2 matches 7 bases. This CDR3 has 15 residues. Trimming at V came to 5 bases and at J to 7 bases, leaving 14 bases not matched to a gene. CDR1 SGHVS and CDR2 FNYEAQ come from the germline V gene. CDR3 DNA sequence: TGTGCCAGCAGCCCCTGGACTAGTGACCCTACGGAGCAGTACTTC. It codes for CASSPWTSDPTEQYF.

The rearrangement joins TRBV30 to TRBJ2-3, with 7 bases identical to TRBD1. The CDR3 runs to 14 residues. Germline CDR1 reads GTSNPN; CDR2 reads SVGIG (reference sequence). V lost 5 bases, J lost 1 base, and 6 bases stayed unmatched. This chain's CDR3 is CAWQRQGGTDTQYF. The CDR3 DNA reads as TGTGCCTGGCAACGACAGGGTGGCACAGATACGCAGTATTTT.